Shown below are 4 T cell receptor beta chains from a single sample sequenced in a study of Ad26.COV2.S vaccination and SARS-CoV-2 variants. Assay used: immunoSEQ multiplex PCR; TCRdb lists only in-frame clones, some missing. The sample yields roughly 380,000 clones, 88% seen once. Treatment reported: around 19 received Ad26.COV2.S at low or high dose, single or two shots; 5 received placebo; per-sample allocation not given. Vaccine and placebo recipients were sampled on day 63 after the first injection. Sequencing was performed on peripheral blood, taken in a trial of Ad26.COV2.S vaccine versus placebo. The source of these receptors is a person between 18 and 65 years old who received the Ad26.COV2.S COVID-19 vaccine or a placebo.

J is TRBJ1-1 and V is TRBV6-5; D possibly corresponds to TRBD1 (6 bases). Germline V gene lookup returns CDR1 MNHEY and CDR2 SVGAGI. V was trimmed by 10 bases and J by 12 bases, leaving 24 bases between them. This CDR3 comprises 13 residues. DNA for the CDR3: TGTGCCACCTACCCGGGGCAGGGGCCCGCACCTTTCTTT. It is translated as CATYPGQGPAPFF.

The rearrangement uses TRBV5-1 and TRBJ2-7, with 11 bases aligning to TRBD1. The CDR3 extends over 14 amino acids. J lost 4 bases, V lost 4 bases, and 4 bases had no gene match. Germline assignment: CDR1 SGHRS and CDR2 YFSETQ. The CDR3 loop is CASSDGQGAYEQYF. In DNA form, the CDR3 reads TGCGCCAGCAGCGACGGACAGGGGGCGTACGAGCAGTACTTC.

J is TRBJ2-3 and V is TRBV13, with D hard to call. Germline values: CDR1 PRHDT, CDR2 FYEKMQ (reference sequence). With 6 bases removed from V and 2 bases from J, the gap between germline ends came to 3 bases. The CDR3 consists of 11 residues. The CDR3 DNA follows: TGTGCCAGCAGAGCCACAGATACGCAGTATTTT. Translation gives CASRATDTQYF.

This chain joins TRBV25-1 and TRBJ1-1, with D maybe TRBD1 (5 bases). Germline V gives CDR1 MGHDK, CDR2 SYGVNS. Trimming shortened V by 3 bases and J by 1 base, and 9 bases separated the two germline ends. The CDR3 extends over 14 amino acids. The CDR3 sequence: CASSEGGRNTEAFF. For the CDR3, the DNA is TGTGCCAGCAGTGAGGGGGGGAGGAACACTGAAGCTTTCTTT.